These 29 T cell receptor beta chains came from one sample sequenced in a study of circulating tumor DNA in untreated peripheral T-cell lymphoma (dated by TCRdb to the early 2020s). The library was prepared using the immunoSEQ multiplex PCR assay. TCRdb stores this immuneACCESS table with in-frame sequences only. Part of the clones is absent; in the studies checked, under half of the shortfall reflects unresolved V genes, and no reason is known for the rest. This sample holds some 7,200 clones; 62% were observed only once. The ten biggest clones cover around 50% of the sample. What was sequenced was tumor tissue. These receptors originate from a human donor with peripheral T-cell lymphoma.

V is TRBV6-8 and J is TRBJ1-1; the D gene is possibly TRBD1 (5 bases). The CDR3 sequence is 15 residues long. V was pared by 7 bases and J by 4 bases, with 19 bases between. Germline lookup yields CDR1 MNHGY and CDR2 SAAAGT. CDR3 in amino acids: CASIQGRLGVTEAFF. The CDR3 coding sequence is TGTGCCAGCATTCAAGGTCGGTTAGGGGTCACTGAAGCTTTCTTT.

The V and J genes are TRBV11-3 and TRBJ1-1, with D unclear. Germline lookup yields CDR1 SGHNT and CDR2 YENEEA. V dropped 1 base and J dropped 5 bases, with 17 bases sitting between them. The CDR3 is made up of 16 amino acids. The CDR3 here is CASSLVRETALTEAFF. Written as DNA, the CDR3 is TGTGCCAGCAGCTTAGTCCGGGAGACTGCGCTGACTGAAGCTTTCTTT.

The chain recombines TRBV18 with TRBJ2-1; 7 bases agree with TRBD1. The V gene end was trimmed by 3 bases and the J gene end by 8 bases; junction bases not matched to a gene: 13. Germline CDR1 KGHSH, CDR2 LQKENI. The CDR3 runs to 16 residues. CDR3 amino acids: CASSPGDRAVDDEQFF. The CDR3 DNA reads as TGTGCCAGCTCACCGGGAGACAGGGCAGTTGATGATGAGCAGTTCTTC. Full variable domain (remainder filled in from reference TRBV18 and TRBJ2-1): NAGVMQNPRHLVRRRGQEARLRCSPMKGHSHVYWYRQLPEEGLKFMVYLQKENIIDESGMPKERFSAEFPKEGPSILRIQQVVRGDSAAYFCASSPGDRAVDDEQFFGPGTRLTVL.

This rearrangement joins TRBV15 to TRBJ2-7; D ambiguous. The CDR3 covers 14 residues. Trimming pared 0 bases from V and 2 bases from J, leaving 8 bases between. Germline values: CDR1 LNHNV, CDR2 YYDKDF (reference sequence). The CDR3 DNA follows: TGTGCCACCAGCAGAGATCGTGGGGCCTACGAGCAGTACTTC. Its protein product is CATSRDRGAYEQYF.

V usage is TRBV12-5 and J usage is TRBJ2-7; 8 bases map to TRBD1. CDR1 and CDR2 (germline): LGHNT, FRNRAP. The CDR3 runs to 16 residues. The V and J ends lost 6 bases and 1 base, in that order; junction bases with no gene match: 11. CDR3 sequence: CASGTTLTGESYEQYF. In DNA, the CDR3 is TGTGCTAGTGGGACGACATTGACAGGGGAATCCTACGAGCAGTACTTC.

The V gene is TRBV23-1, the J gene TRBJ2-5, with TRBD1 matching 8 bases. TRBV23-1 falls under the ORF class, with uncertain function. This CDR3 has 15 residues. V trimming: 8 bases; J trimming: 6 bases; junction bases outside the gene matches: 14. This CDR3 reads CASPLAIQGAQTQYF. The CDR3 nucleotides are TGCGCCAGCCCCCTCGCTATCCAGGGGGCACAGACCCAGTACTTC.

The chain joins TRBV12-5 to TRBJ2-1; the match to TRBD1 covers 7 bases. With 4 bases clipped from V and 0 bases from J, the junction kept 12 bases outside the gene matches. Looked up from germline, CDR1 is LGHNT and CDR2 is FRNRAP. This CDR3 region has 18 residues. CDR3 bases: TGTGCTAGTGGTTCCCGACTAAGGACAGGCAACTCCTACAATGAGCAGTTCTTC. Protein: CASGSRLRTGNSYNEQFF. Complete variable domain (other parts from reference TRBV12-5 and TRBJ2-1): DARVTQTPRHKVTEMGQEVTMRCQPILGHNTVFWYRQTMMQGLELLAYFRNRAPLDDSGMPKDRFSAEMPDATLATLKIQPSEPRDSAVYFCASGSRLRTGNSYNEQFFGPGTRLTVL.

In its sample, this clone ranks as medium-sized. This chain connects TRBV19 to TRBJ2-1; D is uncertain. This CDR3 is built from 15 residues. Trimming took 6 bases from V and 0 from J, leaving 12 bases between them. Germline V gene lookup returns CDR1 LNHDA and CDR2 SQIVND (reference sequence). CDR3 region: CASRRDPLSYNEQFF. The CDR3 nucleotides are TGTGCCAGTAGACGAGACCCCCTCTCCTACAATGAGCAGTTCTTC. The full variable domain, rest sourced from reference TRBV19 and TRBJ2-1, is DGGITQSPKYLFRKEGQNVTLSCEQNLNHDAMYWYRQDPGQGLRLIYYSQIVNDFQKGDIAEGYSVSREKKESFPLTVTSAQKNPTAFYLCASRRDPLSYNEQFFGPGTRLTVL.

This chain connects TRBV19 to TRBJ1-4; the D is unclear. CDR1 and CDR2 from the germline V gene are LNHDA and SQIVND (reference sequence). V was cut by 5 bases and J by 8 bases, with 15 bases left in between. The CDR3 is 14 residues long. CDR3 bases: TGTGCCAGTAGTGTAAGGACGGAGCTCGAAAAACTGTTTTTT. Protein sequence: CASSVRTELEKLFF.

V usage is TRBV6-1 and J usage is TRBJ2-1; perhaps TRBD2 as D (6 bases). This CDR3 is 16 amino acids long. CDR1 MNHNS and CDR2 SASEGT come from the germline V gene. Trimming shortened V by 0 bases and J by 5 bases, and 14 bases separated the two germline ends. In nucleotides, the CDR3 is TGTGCCAGCAGTGAAGCGCTTATTCGGACTAACAATGAGCAGTTCTTC. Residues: CASSEALIRTNNEQFF.

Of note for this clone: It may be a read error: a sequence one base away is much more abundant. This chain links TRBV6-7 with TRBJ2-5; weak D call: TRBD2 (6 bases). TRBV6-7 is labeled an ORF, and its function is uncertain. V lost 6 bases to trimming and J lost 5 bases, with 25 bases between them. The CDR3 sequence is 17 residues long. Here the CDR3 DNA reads TGTGCCAGCAGCGACGAGAGAGCAAGGAGGGTTGATGAGACCCAGTACTTC. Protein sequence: CASSDERARRVDETQYF.

CDR3: CASSTAGGPRTDTQYF. CDR3 in DNA: TGTGCCAGTAGTACGGCGGGAGGGCCTCGCACAGATACGCAGTATTTT. The chain uses TRBV19 and TRBJ2-3; 9 bases map to TRBD2. V lost 4 bases to trimming and J lost 1 base; unmatched junction nucleotides: 6. CDR1 and CDR2 from the germline V gene are LNHDA and SQIVND (reference sequence). The CDR3 has 16 amino acids. Drawing the rest from reference TRBV19 and TRBJ2-3, the complete variable domain is DGGITQSPKYLFRKEGQNVTLSCEQNLNHDAMYWYRQDPGQGLRLIYYSQIVNDFQKGDIAEGYSVSREKKESFPLTVTSAQKNPTAFYLCASSTAGGPRTDTQYFGPGTRLTVL.

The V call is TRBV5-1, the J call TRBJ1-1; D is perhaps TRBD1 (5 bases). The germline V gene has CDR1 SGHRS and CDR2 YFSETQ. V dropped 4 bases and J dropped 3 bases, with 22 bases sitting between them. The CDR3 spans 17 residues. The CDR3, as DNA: TGCGCCAGCAGCCCGCACGGCCAGGGTATCAGTGACACTGAAGCTTTCTTT. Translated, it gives CASSPHGQGISDTEAFF. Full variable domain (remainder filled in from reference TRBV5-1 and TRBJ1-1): KAGVTQTPRYLIKTRGQQVTLSCSPISGHRSVSWYQQTPGQGLQFLFEYFSETQRNKGNFPGRFSGRQFSNSRSEMNVSTLELGDSALYLCASSPHGQGISDTEAFFGQGTRLTVV.

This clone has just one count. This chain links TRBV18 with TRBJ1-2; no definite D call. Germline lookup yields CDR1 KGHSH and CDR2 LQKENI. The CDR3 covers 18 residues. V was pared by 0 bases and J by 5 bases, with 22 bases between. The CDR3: CASSPPIWRPMKLYGYTF. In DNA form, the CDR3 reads TGTGCCAGCTCACCACCTATATGGCGCCCAATGAAGCTATATGGCTACACCTTC.

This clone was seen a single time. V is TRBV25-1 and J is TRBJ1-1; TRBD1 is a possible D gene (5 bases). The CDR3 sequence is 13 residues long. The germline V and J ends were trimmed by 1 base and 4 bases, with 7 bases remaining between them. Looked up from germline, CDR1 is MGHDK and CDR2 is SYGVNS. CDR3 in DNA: TGTGCCAGCAGTGAATTCGGGGGCACTGAAGCTTTCTTT. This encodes CASSEFGGTEAFF.

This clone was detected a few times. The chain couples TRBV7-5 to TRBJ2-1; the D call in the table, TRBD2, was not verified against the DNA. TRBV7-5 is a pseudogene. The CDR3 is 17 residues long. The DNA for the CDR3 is TGTGCCAGCAGCCCGAGCAGGGGACTAGCGGGAACCAATGAGCAGTTCTTC. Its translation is CASSPSRGLAGTNEQFF.

This CDR3 is CASSPPGEYEQYF. CDR3 bases: TGTGCCAGTAGTCCCCCGGGAGAGTACGAGCAGTACTTC. The rearrangement links TRBV19 to TRBJ2-7; D might be TRBD2 (6 bases). V gave up 5 bases and J gave up 4 bases, with 12 bases separating them. The CDR3 runs to 13 residues. Germline CDR1 LNHDA, CDR2 SQIVND (reference sequence).

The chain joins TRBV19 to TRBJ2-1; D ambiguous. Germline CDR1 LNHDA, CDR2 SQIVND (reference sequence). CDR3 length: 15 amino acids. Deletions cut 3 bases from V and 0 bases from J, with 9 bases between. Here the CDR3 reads CASSIGRTSYNEQFF. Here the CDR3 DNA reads TGTGCCAGTAGTATTGGCAGGACCTCCTACAATGAGCAGTTCTTC.

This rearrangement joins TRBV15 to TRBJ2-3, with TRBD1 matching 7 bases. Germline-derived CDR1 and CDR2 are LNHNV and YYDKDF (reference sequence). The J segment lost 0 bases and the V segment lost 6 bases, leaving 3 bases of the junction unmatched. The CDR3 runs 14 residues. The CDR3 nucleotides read TGTGCCACCAGAAGGGGGCGAAGCACAGATACGCAGTATTTT. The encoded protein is CATRRGRSTDTQYF.

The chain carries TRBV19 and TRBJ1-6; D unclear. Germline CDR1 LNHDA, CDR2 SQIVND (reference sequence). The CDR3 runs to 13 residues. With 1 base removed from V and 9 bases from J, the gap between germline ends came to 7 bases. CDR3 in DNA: TGTGCCAGTAGTATAGGCGCGGCTTCACCCCTCCACTTT. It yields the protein CASSIGAASPLHF. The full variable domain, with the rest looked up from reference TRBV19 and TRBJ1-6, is DGGITQSPKYLFRKEGQNVTLSCEQNLNHDAMYWYRQDPGQGLRLIYYSQIVNDFQKGDIAEGYSVSREKKESFPLTVTSAQKNPTAFYLCASSIGAASPLHFGNGTRLTVT.

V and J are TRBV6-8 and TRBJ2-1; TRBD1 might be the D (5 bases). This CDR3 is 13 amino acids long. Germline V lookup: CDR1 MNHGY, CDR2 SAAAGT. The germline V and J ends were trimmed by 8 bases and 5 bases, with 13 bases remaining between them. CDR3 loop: CASGSGLNNEQFF. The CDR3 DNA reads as TGTGCCAGCGGGTCAGGGTTGAACAATGAGCAGTTCTTC.

CDR3 nucleotides: TGTGCCAGCTCACCAAGGACAGCCTCCGGCACTGAAGCTTTCTTT. Amino acids: CASSPRTASGTEAFF. The J gene is TRBJ1-1, the V gene TRBV18; D possibly corresponds to TRBD1 (6 bases). CDR1 is KGHSH and CDR2 is LQKENI in the germline V gene. V was pared by 2 bases and J by 4 bases, with 14 bases between. This CDR3 region has 15 residues.

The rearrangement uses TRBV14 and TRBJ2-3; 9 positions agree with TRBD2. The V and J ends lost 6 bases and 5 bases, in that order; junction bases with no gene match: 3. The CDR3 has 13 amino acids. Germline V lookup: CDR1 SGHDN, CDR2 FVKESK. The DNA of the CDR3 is TGTGCCAGCAGTGCTAGCGGGGTAGATACGCAGTATTTT. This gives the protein CASSASGVDTQYF.

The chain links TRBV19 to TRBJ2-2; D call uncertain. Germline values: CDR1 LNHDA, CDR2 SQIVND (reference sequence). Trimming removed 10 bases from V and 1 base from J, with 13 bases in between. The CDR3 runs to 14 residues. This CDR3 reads CATTDRMNTGELFF. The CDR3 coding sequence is TGTGCCACTACGGACCGGATGAACACCGGGGAGCTGTTTTTT.

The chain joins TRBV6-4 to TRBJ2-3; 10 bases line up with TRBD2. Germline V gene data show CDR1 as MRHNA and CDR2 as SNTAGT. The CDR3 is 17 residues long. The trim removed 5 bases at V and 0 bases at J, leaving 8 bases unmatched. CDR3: CASSTPRLAGSTDTQYF. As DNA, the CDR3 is TGTGCCAGCAGTACACCCCGACTAGCGGGCAGCACAGATACGCAGTATTTT.

CDR3 DNA sequence: TGTGCCAGTAGTGTAACAGGGGTCGGGGAAAAACTGTTTTTT. It is translated as CASSVTGVGEKLFF. The chain carries TRBV19 and TRBJ1-4, with 7 bases that match TRBD1. J gave up 8 bases and V 5 bases, and 8 bases lay outside the gene matches. The CDR3 length is 14 residues. Germline-derived CDR1 and CDR2 are LNHDA and SQIVND (reference sequence).

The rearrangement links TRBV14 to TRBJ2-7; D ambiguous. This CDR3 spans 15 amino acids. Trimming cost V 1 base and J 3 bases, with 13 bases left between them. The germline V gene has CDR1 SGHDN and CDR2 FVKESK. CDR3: CASSQGQLKGYEQYF. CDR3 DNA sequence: TGTGCCAGCAGCCAAGGACAACTAAAGGGCTACGAGCAGTACTTC.

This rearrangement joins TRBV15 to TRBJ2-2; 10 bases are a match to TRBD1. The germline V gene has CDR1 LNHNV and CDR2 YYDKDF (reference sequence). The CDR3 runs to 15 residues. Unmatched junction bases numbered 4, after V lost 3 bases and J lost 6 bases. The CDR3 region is CATSRRTGGAGELFF. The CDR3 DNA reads TGTGCCACCAGCAGGAGGACAGGGGGGGCCGGGGAGCTGTTTTTT.

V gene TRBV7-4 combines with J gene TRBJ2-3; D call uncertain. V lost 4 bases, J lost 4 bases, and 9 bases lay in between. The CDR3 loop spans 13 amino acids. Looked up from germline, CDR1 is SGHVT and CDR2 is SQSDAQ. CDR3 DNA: TGTGCCAGCAGCTCCTCTTTTTCAGATACGCAGTATTTT. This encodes CASSSSFSDTQYF.